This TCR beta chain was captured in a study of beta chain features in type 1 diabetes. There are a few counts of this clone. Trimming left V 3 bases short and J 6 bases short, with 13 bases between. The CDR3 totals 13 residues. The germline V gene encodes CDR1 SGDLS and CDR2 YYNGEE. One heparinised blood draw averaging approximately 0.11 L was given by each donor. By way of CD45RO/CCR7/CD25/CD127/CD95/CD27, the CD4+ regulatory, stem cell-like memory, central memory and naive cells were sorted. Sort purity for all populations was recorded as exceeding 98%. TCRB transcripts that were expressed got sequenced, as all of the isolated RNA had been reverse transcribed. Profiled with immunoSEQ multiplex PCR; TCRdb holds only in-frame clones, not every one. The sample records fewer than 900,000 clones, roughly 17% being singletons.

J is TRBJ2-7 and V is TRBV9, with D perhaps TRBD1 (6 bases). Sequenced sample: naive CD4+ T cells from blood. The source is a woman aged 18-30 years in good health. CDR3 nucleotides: TGTGCCAGCAGCGCACAGGGTTCGGGCGAGCAGTACTTC. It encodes CASSAQGSGEQYF.